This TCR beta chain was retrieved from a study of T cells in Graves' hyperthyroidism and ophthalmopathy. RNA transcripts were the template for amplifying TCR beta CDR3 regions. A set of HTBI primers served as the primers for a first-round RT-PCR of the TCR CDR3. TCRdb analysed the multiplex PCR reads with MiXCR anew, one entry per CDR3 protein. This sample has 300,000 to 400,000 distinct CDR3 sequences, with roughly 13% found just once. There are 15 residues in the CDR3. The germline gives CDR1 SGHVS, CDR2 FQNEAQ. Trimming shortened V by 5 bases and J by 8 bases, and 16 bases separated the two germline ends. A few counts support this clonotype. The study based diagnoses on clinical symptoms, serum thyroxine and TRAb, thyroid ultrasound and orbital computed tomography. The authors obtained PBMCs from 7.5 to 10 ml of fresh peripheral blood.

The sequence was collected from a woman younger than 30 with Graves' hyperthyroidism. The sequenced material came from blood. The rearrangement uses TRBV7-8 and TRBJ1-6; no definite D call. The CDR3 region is CASSPRVTRDSPLHF. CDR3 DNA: TGTGCCAGCAGCCCGCGGGTGACGCGGGATTCACCCCTCCACTTT.